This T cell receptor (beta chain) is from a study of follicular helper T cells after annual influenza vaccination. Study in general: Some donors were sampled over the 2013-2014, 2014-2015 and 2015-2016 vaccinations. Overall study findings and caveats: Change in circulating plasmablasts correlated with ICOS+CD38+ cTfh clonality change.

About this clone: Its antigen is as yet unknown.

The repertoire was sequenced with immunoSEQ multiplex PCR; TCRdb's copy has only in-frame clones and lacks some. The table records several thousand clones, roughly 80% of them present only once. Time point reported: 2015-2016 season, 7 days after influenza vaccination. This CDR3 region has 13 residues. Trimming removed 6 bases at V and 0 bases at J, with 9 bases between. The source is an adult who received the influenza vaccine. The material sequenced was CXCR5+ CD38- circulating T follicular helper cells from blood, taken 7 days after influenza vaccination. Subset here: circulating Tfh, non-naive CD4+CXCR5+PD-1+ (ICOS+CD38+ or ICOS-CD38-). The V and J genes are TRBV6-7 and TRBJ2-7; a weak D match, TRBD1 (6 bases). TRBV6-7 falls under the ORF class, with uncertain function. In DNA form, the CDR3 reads TGTGCCAGCAGACACAGGGACTCCTACGAGCAGTACTTC. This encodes CASRHRDSYEQYF.